A selection of T cell receptor beta chains follows, all from one sample in a study of CD8 T cells in ankylosing spondylitis. Via MiXCR, TCRdb re-called the 5' RACE reads, giving one row per CDR3 protein. The data contain about 400,000 distinct CDR3 sequences, about 20% of them singletons. Sequenced input: blood, either unsorted or a sorted T cell fraction (not recorded which). These receptors were taken from a male donor with ankylosing spondylitis. Each CDR3 is given with its conserved first and last residue. D genes are given only for firm matches. Size is omitted from some rows. Given values are once, few, many or a class for expanded clones.

D gene | J gene | V gene | clone size | CDR3 length | CDR3 protein | CDR3 DNA
- | TRBJ2-2 | TRBV29-1 | - | 14 | CSVADGRGTGELFF | TGCAGCGTCGCGGACGGACGGGGCACCGGGGAGCTGTTTTTT
- | TRBJ2-1 | TRBV10-2 | - | 17 | CASSEPGKRGIYNEQFF | TGCGCCAGCAGTGAGCCTGGAAAACGGGGAATCTACAATGAGCAGTTCTTC
TRBD1 | TRBJ2-7 | TRBV12-3/TRBV12-4 | - | 17 | CASSPGQGALTTYEQYF | TGTGCCAGCAGCCCAGGACAGGGGGCTCTCACGACCTACGAGCAGTACTTC
- | TRBJ2-7 | TRBV2 | few | 15 | CASSEDGRGSGEQYF | TGTGCCAGCAGTGAAGACGGCAGGGGTTCGGGCGAGCAGTACTTC
TRBD1 | TRBJ2-1 | TRBV19 | many | 13 | CASSLGTDNEQFF | TGTGCCAGTAGCCTGGGGACAGACAATGAGCAGTTCTTC
TRBD1 | TRBJ2-1 | TRBV24-1 | - | 17 | CATSEAGQGRGGNEQFF | TGTGCCACCAGTGAGGCGGGACAGGGGCGGGGTGGCAATGAGCAGTTCTTC
- | TRBJ1-2 | TRBV6-1 | few | 14 | CASSDREDPYGYTF | TGTGCCAGCAGTGACCGGGAGGACCCTTATGGCTACACCTTC
- | TRBJ2-7 | TRBV6-2/TRBV6-3 | - | 12 | CASNLQDYEQYF | TGTGCCAGCAACCTACAGGATTACGAGCAGTACTTC
- | TRBJ2-7 | TRBV28 | few | 14 | CASSGRAPSYEQYF | TGTGCCAGCAGTGGGCGGGCCCCGTCCTACGAGCAGTACTTC
- | TRBJ2-7 | TRBV20-1 | - | 15 | CSASPAGLSSYEQYF | TGCAGTGCTAGTCCCGCCGGACTGTCCTCCTACGAGCAGTACTTC
TRBD2 | TRBJ2-7 | TRBV12-3/TRBV12-4 | few | 13 | CASSLGRGDEQYF | TGTGCCAGCAGTTTGGGCCGGGGGGACGAGCAGTACTTC
TRBD2 | TRBJ2-1 | TRBV5-1 | many | 15 | CASSQTSSSVNEQFF | TGCGCCAGCAGCCAGACTAGCTCTTCTGTGAATGAGCAGTTCTTC
- | TRBJ2-3 | TRBV5-1 | - | 16 | CASSLEGRPAADTQYF | TGCGCCAGCAGCTTGGAAGGCAGGCCGGCTGCAGATACGCAGTATTTT
- | TRBJ1-1 | TRBV29-1 | - | 11 | CSVVGGPEAFF | TGCAGCGTTGTTGGGGGCCCTGAAGCTTTCTTT
- | TRBJ1-1 | TRBV12-3/TRBV12-4 | few | 13 | CASSIDGNTEAFF | TGTGCCAGCAGCATCGACGGGAACACTGAAGCTTTCTTT
- | TRBJ2-2 | TRBV7-3 | - | 16 | CASSLDETRYTGELFF | TGTGCCAGCAGCTTAGACGAGACTAGATACACCGGGGAGCTGTTTTTT
- | TRBJ2-5 | TRBV5-1 | many | 12 | CASSRIGETQYF | TGCGCCAGCAGCAGGATCGGAGAGACCCAGTACTTC
TRBD1 | TRBJ2-7 | TRBV5-1 | few | 16 | CASSSPGQGPAYEQYF | TGCGCCAGCAGCTCCCCTGGACAGGGTCCCGCTTACGAGCAGTACTTC
TRBD2 | TRBJ2-3 | TRBV5-1 | few | 18 | CASSLAVVAGGPTDTQYF | TGCGCCAGCAGCTTGGCCGTAGTAGCGGGAGGGCCGACAGATACGCAGTATTTT
- | TRBJ2-2 | TRBV29-1 | - | 13 | CSVEMGYTGELFF | TGCAGCGTTGAAATGGGGTACACCGGGGAGCTGTTTTTT
- | TRBJ2-2 | TRBV12-3/TRBV12-4 | - | 13 | CASSKSGPGELFF | TGTGCCAGCAGTAAATCAGGGCCCGGGGAGCTGTTTTTT
TRBD1 | TRBJ1-6 | TRBV20-1 | - | 13 | CSASRDSNSPLHF | TGCAGTGCTAGCCGGGACAGTAATTCACCCCTCCACTTT
TRBD1 | TRBJ2-7 | TRBV20-1 | few | 13 | CSAPGQGFDEQYF | TGCAGTGCCCCGGGACAGGGGTTTGACGAGCAGTACTTC
- | TRBJ2-1 | TRBV12-5 | - | 12 | CASGLDYNEQFF | TGTGCTAGTGGTTTGGACTACAATGAGCAGTTCTTC